Listed here is a single T cell receptor (beta chain). The data stem from a study of blood T cell repertoires in COVID-19. Study information: Donors in the United States, Italy and Spain gave samples during acute or convalescent COVID-19. T cells, B-cell-depleted T cells, or PBMCs provided the cDNA or gDNA that served as material.

Study processing details: Researchers report that nucleated cell counts were estimated from reference gene primer amplification. The assay was immunoSEQ multiplex PCR, and TCRdb's table has in-frame clones only and misses some. Clone size and V and J calls were adopted from that table, with D and trimming inferred from the DNA. The repertoire consists of some 300,000 clones, with approximately 89% occurring once and the leading ten covering less than 3%. Cohort allocation depended upon clinical history that participants reported. The TCR sequence derives from a woman in her forties or fifties who had been exposed to COVID-19. Material for sequencing was PBMCs or T cells enriched from blood (not recorded which).

CDR3: CAISERRQGMTEAFF. The CDR3, as DNA: TGTGCCATCAGTGAGCGGAGACAGGGAATGACTGAAGCTTTCTTT. The chain employs TRBV10-3 and TRBJ1-1, with 7 bases fitting TRBD1. With V trimmed by 2 bases and J by 5 bases, 8 bases remained unmatched. Germline assignment: CDR1 ENHRY and CDR2 SYGVKD. This CDR3 is 15 amino acids long.